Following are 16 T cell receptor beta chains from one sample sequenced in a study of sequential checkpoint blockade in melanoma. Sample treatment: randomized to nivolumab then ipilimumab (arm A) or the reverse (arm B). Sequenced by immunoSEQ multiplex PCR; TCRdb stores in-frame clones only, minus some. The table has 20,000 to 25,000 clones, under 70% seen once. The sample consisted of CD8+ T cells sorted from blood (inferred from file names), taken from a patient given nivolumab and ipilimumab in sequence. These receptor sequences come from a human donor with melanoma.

CDR3 in amino acids: CASSLEGPAEQYF. The CDR3 DNA reads TGTGCCAGCAGCTTAGAGGGGCCGGCCGAGCAGTACTTC. The chain employs TRBV11-2 and TRBJ2-7; D might be TRBD1 (5 bases). Per germline, CDR1 SGHAT and CDR2 FQNNGV. Trimming cost V 0 bases and J 6 bases, with 9 bases left between them. There are 13 residues in the CDR3.

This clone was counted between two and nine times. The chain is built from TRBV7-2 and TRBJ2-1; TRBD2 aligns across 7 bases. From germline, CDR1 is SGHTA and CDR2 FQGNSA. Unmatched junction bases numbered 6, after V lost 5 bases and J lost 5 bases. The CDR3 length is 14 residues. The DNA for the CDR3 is TGTGCCAGCAGCCCGCGGGGGTACGACAATGAGCAGTTCTTC. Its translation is CASSPRGYDNEQFF.

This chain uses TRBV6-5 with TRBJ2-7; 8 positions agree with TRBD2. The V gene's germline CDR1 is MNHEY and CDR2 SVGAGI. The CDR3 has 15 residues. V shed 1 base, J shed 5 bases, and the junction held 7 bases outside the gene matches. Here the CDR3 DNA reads TGTGCCAGCAGTTACTTGCTCGGGACTAGTGACGAGCAGTACGTC. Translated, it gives CASSYLLGTSDEQYV.

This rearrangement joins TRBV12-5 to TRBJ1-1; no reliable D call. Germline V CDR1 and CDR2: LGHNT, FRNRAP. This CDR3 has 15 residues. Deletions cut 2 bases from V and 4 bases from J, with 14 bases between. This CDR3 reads CASGLTGIGGTEAFF. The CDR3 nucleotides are TGTGCTAGTGGTTTGACGGGGATCGGAGGCACTGAAGCTTTCTTT. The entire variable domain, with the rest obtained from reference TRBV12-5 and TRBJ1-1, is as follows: DARVTQTPRHKVTEMGQEVTMRCQPILGHNTVFWYRQTMMQGLELLAYFRNRAPLDDSGMPKDRFSAEMPDATLATLKIQPSEPRDSAVYFCASGLTGIGGTEAFFGQGTRLTVV.

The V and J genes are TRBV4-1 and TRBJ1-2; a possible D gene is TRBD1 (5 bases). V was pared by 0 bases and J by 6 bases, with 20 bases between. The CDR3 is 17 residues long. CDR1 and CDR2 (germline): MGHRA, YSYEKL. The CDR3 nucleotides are TGCGCCAGCAGCCAAGAGGACGTGTTAGTACAGGTCCATGGCTACACCTTC. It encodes CASSQEDVLVQVHGYTF.

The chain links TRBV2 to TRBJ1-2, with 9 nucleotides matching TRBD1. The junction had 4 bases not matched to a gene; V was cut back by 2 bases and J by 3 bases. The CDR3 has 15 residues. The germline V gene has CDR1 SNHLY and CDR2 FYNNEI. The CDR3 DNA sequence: TGTGCCAGCAGTGAAATTTGGACAGGGGACTATGGCTACACCTTC. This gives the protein CASSEIWTGDYGYTF.

The CDR3: CASSLGGSYTEAFF. DNA for the CDR3: TGTGCCAGCAGCTTGGGAGGGTCGTACACTGAAGCTTTCTTT. V gene TRBV5-6 combines with J gene TRBJ1-1; D is uncertain. The V gene lost 0 bases and the J gene lost 3 bases, with 9 bases spanning the gap. Germline V gene data show CDR1 as SGHDT and CDR2 as YYEEEE. The CDR3 is 14 amino acids.

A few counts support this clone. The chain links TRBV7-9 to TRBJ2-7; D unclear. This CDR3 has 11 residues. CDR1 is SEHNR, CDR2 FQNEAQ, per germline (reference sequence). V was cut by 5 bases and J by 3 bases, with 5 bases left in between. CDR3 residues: CASSISYEQYF. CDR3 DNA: TGTGCCAGCAGCATCAGCTACGAGCAGTACTTC.

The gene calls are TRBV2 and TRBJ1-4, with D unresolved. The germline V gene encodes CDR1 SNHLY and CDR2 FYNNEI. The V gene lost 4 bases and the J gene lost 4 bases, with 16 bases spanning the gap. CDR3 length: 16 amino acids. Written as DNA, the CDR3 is TGTGCCAGCAGTGTGGTCAGCGCTGGCCTTAATGAAAAACTGTTTTTT. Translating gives CASSVVSAGLNEKLFF. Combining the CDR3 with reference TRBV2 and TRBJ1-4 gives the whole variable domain EPEVTQTPSHQVTQMGQEVILRCVPISNHLYFYWYRQILGQKVEFLVSFYNNEISEKSEIFDDQFSVERPDGSNFTLKIRSTKLEDSAMYFCASSVVSAGLNEKLFFGSGTQLSVL.

The CDR3 nucleotides read TGTGCCAGCAGTCTACGACAGGGGTCAACAGATACGCAGTATTTT. Its protein is CASSLRQGSTDTQYF. V gene TRBV6-4 combines with J gene TRBJ2-3; 8 bases are shared with TRBD1. CDR3 size: 15 residues. CDR1 and CDR2 from the germline V gene are MRHNA and SNTAGT. V gave up 5 bases and J gave up 3 bases; unmatched junction bases: 7.

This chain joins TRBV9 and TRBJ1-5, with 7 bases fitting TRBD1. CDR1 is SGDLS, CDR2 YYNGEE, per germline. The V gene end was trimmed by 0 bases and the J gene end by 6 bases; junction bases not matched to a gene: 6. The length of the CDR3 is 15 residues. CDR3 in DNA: TGTGCCAGCAGCGTAGGAGGGGGCGAAGTTCAGCCCCAGCATTTT. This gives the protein CASSVGGGEVQPQHF.

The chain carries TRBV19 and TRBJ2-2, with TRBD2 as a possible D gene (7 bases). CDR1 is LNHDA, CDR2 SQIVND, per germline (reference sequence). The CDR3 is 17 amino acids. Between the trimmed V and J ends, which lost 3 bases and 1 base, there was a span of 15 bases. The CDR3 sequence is CASSIVGGGLNTGELFF. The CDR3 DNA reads TGTGCCAGTAGTATCGTTGGCGGGGGCCTGAACACCGGGGAGCTGTTTTTT.

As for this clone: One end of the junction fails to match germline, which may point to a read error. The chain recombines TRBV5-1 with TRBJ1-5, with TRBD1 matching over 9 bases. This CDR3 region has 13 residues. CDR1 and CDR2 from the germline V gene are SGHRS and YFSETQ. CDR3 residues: CASSRTGDQPQHF. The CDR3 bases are TGTGCCAGCAGCCGGACAGGGGATCAGCCCCAGCATTTT.

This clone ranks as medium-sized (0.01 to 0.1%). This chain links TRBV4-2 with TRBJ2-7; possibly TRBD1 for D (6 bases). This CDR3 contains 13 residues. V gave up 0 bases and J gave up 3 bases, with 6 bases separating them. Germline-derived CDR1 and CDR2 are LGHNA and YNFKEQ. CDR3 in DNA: TGTGCCAGCAGCCAAGAACAGGGCTACGAGCAGTACTTC. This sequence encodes CASSQEQGYEQYF.

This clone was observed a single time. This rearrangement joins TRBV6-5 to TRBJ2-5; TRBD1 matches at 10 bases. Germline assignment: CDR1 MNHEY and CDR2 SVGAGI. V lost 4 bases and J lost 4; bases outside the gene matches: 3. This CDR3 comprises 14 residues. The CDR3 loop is CASSSGTGVETQYF. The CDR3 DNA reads TGTGCCAGCAGTTCCGGGACAGGGGTAGAGACCCAGTACTTC.

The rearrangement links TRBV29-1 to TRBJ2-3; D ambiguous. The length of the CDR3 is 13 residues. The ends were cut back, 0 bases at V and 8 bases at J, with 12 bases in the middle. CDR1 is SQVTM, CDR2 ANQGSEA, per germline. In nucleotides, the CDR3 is TGCAGCGTTGAAGACATTCCAGTTGGTACGCAGTATTTT. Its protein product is CSVEDIPVGTQYF.